The 30 T cell receptor beta chains below were found in one sample sequenced in a study of blood T cell repertoires in COVID-19. Using immunoSEQ multiplex PCR, the repertoire was profiled, and TCRdb retains in-frame clones only, with some absent. The repertoire holds over 200,000 clones, with more than 85% as singletons. Sequencing used PBMCs or T cells enriched from blood (not recorded which). These receptors all stem from a man between 40 and 49 years old who had recovered from COVID-19.

V is TRBV2 and J is TRBJ1-2; the match to TRBD1 covers 7 bases. Trimming at V came to 5 bases and at J to 4 bases, leaving 10 bases not matched to a gene. The CDR3 has 15 amino acids. Germline V lookup: CDR1 SNHLY, CDR2 FYNNEI. In DNA form, the CDR3 reads TGTGCCAGCAGTTTCCCCACAGGGGCGGGCTATGGCTACACCTTC. Its translation: CASSFPTGAGYGYTF.

This clone was observed once. V usage is TRBV5-5 and J usage is TRBJ1-2; the match to TRBD1 covers 8 bases. V was pared by 0 bases and J by 3 bases, with 7 bases of the junction left unmatched. CDR3 length: 16 residues. Per germline, CDR1 SGHKS and CDR2 YYEKEE (reference sequence). The CDR3 here is CASSLALTGVDYGYTF. The CDR3 DNA reads TGTGCCAGCAGCTTGGCCCTGACAGGGGTCGACTATGGCTACACCTTC.

DNA for the CDR3: TGCGCCAGCAGCTTGTATCCAGGGGGCGGTAACTATGGCTACACCTTC. As protein: CASSLYPGGGNYGYTF. The chain links TRBV5-1 to TRBJ1-2; 8 positions match TRBD1. Germline trimming cut 1 base from V and 1 base from J; bases unmatched to any gene: 6. The CDR3 spans 16 residues. Germline CDR1 SGHRS, CDR2 YFSETQ. Full variable domain (rest looked up from reference TRBV5-1 and TRBJ1-2): KAGVTQTPRYLIKTRGQQVTLSCSPISGHRSVSWYQQTPGQGLQFLFEYFSETQRNKGNFPGRFSGRQFSNSRSEMNVSTLELGDSALYLCASSLYPGGGNYGYTFGSGTRLTVV.

The chain carries TRBV4-3 and TRBJ2-1; no clear D gene. The CDR3 runs to 17 residues. V gave up 1 base and J gave up 5 bases, with 18 bases separating them. Germline CDR1 LGHNA, CDR2 YSLEER. CDR3 residues: CASSQARFQAIHNEQFF. CDR3 DNA sequence: TGCGCCAGCAGCCAAGCTCGTTTTCAGGCTATCCACAATGAGCAGTTCTTC.

The J gene is TRBJ2-1, the V gene TRBV6-5, with unresolved D. V lost 0 bases, J lost 0 bases, and 9 bases lay in between. The CDR3 sequence is 16 residues long. Germline V gene data show CDR1 as MNHEY and CDR2 as SVGAGI. The CDR3 reads CASSYSTPSSYNEQFF. The CDR3 DNA is TGTGCCAGCAGTTACTCGACGCCTAGCTCCTACAATGAGCAGTTCTTC.

Regarding this clone: An end of the junction differs from the germline gene, which may be a read error. The chain couples TRBV2 to TRBJ2-7; D may be TRBD1 (6 bases). The CDR3 is made up of 14 amino acids. Looked up from germline, CDR1 is SNHLY and CDR2 is FYNNEI. CDR3 DNA: TGTGCCAGCAGCTCGAGAACAGGGTCCTCCGAGCAGTACTTC. Amino acid sequence: CASSSRTGSSEQYF.

The chain links TRBV10-3 to TRBJ1-1, with TRBD1 identical over 8 bases. CDR1 ENHRY and CDR2 SYGVKD come from the germline V gene. CDR3 length: 14 residues. Losses at the gene ends were 11 bases for V and 0 bases for J; bases not matched to a gene: 8. As DNA, the CDR3 is TGTGCCCCGGTAACAGGGGGATTGAACACTGAAGCTTTCTTT. Translated, it gives CAPVTGGLNTEAFF.

The chain uses TRBV13 and TRBJ2-5, with D perhaps TRBD2 (6 bases). Per germline, CDR1 PRHDT and CDR2 FYEKMQ (reference sequence). The CDR3 contains 16 residues. With 5 bases removed from V and 5 bases from J, the gap between germline ends came to 21 bases. The CDR3 region is CASSPRTGEGVETQYF. The CDR3 bases are TGTGCCAGCAGCCCCAGGACGGGAGAAGGCGTCGAGACCCAGTACTTC. The entire variable domain, with the rest obtained from reference TRBV13 and TRBJ2-5, is as follows: AAGVIQSPRHLIKEKRETATLKCYPIPRHDTVYWYQQGPGQDPQFLISFYEKMQSDKGSIPDRFSAQQFSDYHSELNMSSLELGDSALYFCASSPRTGEGVETQYFGPGTRLLVL.

The chain employs TRBV7-8 and TRBJ1-2; D not certain. The ends were cut back, 8 bases at V and 7 bases at J, with 20 bases in the middle. This CDR3 has 14 residues. Germline V gives CDR1 SGHVS, CDR2 FQNEAQ. The CDR3 DNA reads TGTGCCAGCGCCTCCCCAGCATCGGGTACTGGCTACACCTTC. It yields the protein CASASPASGTGYTF. The variable domain in full, completed from reference TRBV7-8 and TRBJ1-2, reads GAGVSQSPRYKVAKRGQDVALRCDPISGHVSLFWYQQALGQGPEFLTYFQNEAQLDKSGLPSDRFFAERPEGSVSTLKIQRTQQEDSAVYLCASASPASGTGYTFGSGTRLTVV.

This chain links TRBV19 with TRBJ2-7; TRBD1 matches at 9 bases. The CDR3 extends over 15 amino acids. The germline CDR1 and CDR2 sequences are LNHDA and SQIVND (reference sequence). The V gene end was trimmed by 1 base and the J gene end by 1 base; junction bases not matched to a gene: 2. CDR3 sequence (DNA): TGTGCCAGTAGTATAGTTGGGACAGGGTCCTACGAGCAGTACTTC. Encoded protein: CASSIVGTGSYEQYF.

The chain is built from TRBV9 and TRBJ2-6, with D tentatively TRBD1 (6 bases). Germline-derived CDR1 and CDR2 are SGDLS and YYNGEE. CDR3 size: 17 residues. Trimming cost V 4 bases and J 4 bases, with 18 bases left between them. The CDR3 spells CASSPRTVVLGANVLTF. The CDR3 nucleotides are TGTGCCAGCAGCCCCCGGACAGTAGTGCTGGGGGCCAACGTCCTGACTTTC.

The chain couples TRBV2 to TRBJ2-5; 7 nucleotides line up with TRBD2. Unmatched junction bases numbered 7, after V lost 2 bases and J lost 4 bases. Per the germline V gene, CDR1 is SNHLY and CDR2 is FYNNEI. CDR3 length: 15 residues. The CDR3 protein is CASSELAGRAETQYF. The DNA for the CDR3 is TGTGCCAGCAGTGAATTGGCAGGGAGGGCAGAGACCCAGTACTTC.

The chain joins TRBV28 to TRBJ1-4; D is ambiguous. This CDR3 contains 16 residues. Germline CDR1 reads MDHEN; CDR2 reads SYDVKM. V lost 2 bases, J lost 6 bases, and 16 bases lay in between. CDR3 in amino acids: CASSLIKGRRDEKLFF. The DNA for the CDR3 is TGTGCCAGCAGTTTAATTAAGGGCAGGAGGGATGAAAAACTGTTTTTT.

The chain employs TRBV27 and TRBJ1-5, with 7 nucleotides matching TRBD1. After removal of 2 bases from V and 5 bases from J, the junction contained 6 bases not matched to a gene. The CDR3 totals 15 residues. CDR1 is MNHEY, CDR2 SMNVEV, per germline (reference sequence). This CDR3 is CASSLKQGSDQPQHF. The CDR3 nucleotides are TGTGCCAGCAGTTTAAAACAGGGGAGCGATCAGCCCCAGCATTTT.

The J gene is TRBJ1-2, the V gene TRBV5-1; 8 bases line up with TRBD1. The J segment lost 0 bases and the V segment lost 4 bases, leaving 5 bases of the junction unmatched. Germline lookup yields CDR1 SGHRS and CDR2 YFSETQ. The CDR3 spans 15 residues. The CDR3 DNA reads as TGCGCCAGCAGCCCCGACAGGGGCGCTAACTATGGCTACACCTTC. Residues: CASSPDRGANYGYTF. Combining the CDR3 with reference TRBV5-1 and TRBJ1-2 gives the whole variable domain KAGVTQTPRYLIKTRGQQVTLSCSPISGHRSVSWYQQTPGQGLQFLFEYFSETQRNKGNFPGRFSGRQFSNSRSEMNVSTLELGDSALYLCASSPDRGANYGYTFGSGTRLTVV.

This clone was seen just once. The CDR3 here is CASSILAGAADTQYF. The CDR3 region has the DNA TGTGCCAGTAGTATTCTAGCGGGGGCAGCAGATACGCAGTATTTT. The V gene is TRBV19, the J gene TRBJ2-3, with 10 bases lining up with TRBD2. Germline trimming cut 3 bases from V and 4 bases from J; bases unmatched to any gene: 4. The CDR3 is 15 residues long. The germline V gene encodes CDR1 LNHDA and CDR2 SQIVND (reference sequence).

This clone was seen a single time. J is TRBJ1-2 and V is TRBV9, with D maybe TRBD1 (5 bases). Germline CDR1 reads SGDLS; CDR2 reads YYNGEE. V lost 6 bases and J 5 bases, leaving 23 bases between the germline ends. This CDR3 comprises 16 residues. CDR3 sequence: CASTSEGTQSGYGYTF. CDR3 DNA: TGTGCCAGCACCTCGGAGGGGACCCAAAGTGGGTATGGCTACACCTTC.

This chain connects TRBV5-1 to TRBJ2-2; possible D gene TRBD2, 6 bases. Germline CDR1 and CDR2: SGHRS and YFSETQ. The CDR3 has 16 residues. Between the trimmed V and J ends, which lost 0 bases and 2 bases, there was a span of 11 bases. The CDR3 spells CASSLGSGYNTGELFF. Written as DNA, the CDR3 is TGCGCCAGCAGCTTGGGGAGCGGGTACAACACCGGGGAGCTGTTTTTT.

The V call is TRBV7-9, the J call TRBJ1-2; the match to TRBD1 covers 10 bases. Germline V CDR1 and CDR2: SEHNR, FQNEAQ (reference sequence). The CDR3 has 17 amino acids. Unmatched junction bases numbered 7, after V lost 3 bases and J lost 0 bases. The CDR3 bases are TGTGCCAGCAGCTTCTGGGACAGGGGCCCAGCTAACTATGGCTACACCTTC. Encoded protein: CASSFWDRGPANYGYTF.

The rearrangement uses TRBV7-9 and TRBJ2-2; the match to TRBD2 covers 9 bases. CDR3 length: 15 residues. The germline V gene encodes CDR1 SEHNR and CDR2 FQNEAQ (reference sequence). J gave up 6 bases and V 1 base, and 3 bases lay outside the gene matches. CDR3 sequence (DNA): TGTGCCAGCAGCTTAGGCGGGGGGGCCTCCGGGGAGCTGTTTTTT. Its protein product is CASSLGGGASGELFF.

The V and J genes are TRBV28 and TRBJ2-5; 9 positions agree with TRBD2. Trimming at V came to 3 bases and at J to 4 bases, leaving 3 bases not matched to a gene. The germline gives CDR1 MDHEN, CDR2 SYDVKM. The CDR3 contains 14 residues. The CDR3 region has the DNA TGTGCCAGCAGTTTCGCGGGAGGGGTAGAGACCCAGTACTTC. Its translation is CASSFAGGVETQYF.

Comments on this clone: One end of the junction does not line up with germline, which may come from a read error. The rearrangement joins TRBV6-5 to TRBJ2-1; 9 nucleotides match TRBD2. The germline V gene has CDR1 MNHEY and CDR2 SVGAGI. The CDR3 runs to 16 residues. In DNA, the CDR3 is TGTGCCAGCAGTTACTTCCCTAGCGGGATCTACGATGAGCAGTTCTTC. It encodes CASSYFPSGIYDEQFF.

The rearrangement uses TRBV19 and TRBJ2-7; D is perhaps TRBD2 (7 bases). The CDR3 contains 18 residues. Trimming removed 5 bases from V and 4 bases from J, with 27 bases in between. Germline assignment: CDR1 LNHDA and CDR2 SQIVND (reference sequence). The CDR3 sequence is CASSPHPGGGRQSYEQYF. In nucleotides, the CDR3 is TGTGCCAGTAGTCCCCATCCGGGGGGCGGGCGTCAGTCATACGAGCAGTACTTC.

The chain uses TRBV11-2 and TRBJ1-3, with D perhaps TRBD1 (6 bases). Trimming pared 4 bases from V and 4 bases from J, leaving 14 bases between. The CDR3 length is 15 residues. Germline V gives CDR1 SGHAT, CDR2 FQNNGV. The CDR3 region has the DNA TGTGCCAGCAGCTACCTGGGGGCGTCGGGAAACACCATATATTTT. Residues: CASSYLGASGNTIYF.

This clone was recorded once. J is TRBJ2-1 and V is TRBV28; 8 nucleotides align to TRBD1. Trimming took 6 bases from V and 6 from J; bases not matched to a gene: 13. Per germline, CDR1 MDHEN and CDR2 SYDVKM. The CDR3 runs 16 residues. Written as DNA, the CDR3 is TGTGCCAGCAGCTACCCAGGGGGCGCAAATTTCAATGAGCAGTTCTTC. Translating it yields CASSYPGGANFNEQFF.

This clone occurred once. The gene calls are TRBV9 and TRBJ2-7; weak D call: TRBD2 (6 bases). From germline, CDR1 is SGDLS and CDR2 YYNGEE. With 0 bases removed from V and 5 bases from J, the gap between germline ends came to 18 bases. CDR3 length: 16 amino acids. CDR3 in DNA: TGTGCCAGCAGCGTAGAACCCCGGGGAGGAGCCCACGAGCAGTACTTC. Translated: CASSVEPRGGAHEQYF.

The J gene is TRBJ2-1, the V gene TRBV5-1; tentative D call: TRBD2 (6 bases). Germline values: CDR1 SGHRS, CDR2 YFSETQ. V lost 7 bases and J 0 bases, leaving 17 bases between the germline ends. CDR3 length: 16 residues. CDR3 sequence (DNA): TGCGCCAGCGCCGCCGGGGCGGGGAGCTCCTACAATGAGCAGTTCTTC. Residues: CASAAGAGSSYNEQFF.

CDR3 in DNA: TGCGCCAGCAGCCAAGCGTTATCACCGAAGCCTCGTGAAGCTTTCTTT. Protein: CASSQALSPKPREAFF. The chain joins TRBV4-1 to TRBJ1-1; no clear D. The CDR3 consists of 16 residues. Trimming stripped 1 base from V and 7 bases from J, with 19 bases between. The germline gives CDR1 MGHRA, CDR2 YSYEKL.

This clone was picked up one time. The chain recombines TRBV7-8 with TRBJ1-2, with a possible D match to TRBD1 (6 bases). The CDR3 contains 13 residues. Trimming shortened V by 4 bases and J by 7 bases, and 13 bases separated the two germline ends. The germline gives CDR1 SGHVS, CDR2 FQNEAQ. As DNA, the CDR3 is TGTGCCAGCAGCTCTATACAGGGTAGTGGCTACACCTTC. Translated: CASSSIQGSGYTF. Full variable domain (rest looked up from reference TRBV7-8 and TRBJ1-2): GAGVSQSPRYKVAKRGQDVALRCDPISGHVSLFWYQQALGQGPEFLTYFQNEAQLDKSGLPSDRFFAERPEGSVSTLKIQRTQQEDSAVYLCASSSIQGSGYTFGSGTRLTVV.

The rearrangement joins TRBV5-1 to TRBJ1-1; possibly TRBD1 for D (5 bases). CDR1 and CDR2 from the germline V gene are SGHRS and YFSETQ. This CDR3 is 14 amino acids long. With 2 bases removed from V and 3 bases from J, the gap between germline ends came to 11 bases. This CDR3 is CASSFSLTDTEAFF. The CDR3 DNA reads TGCGCCAGCAGCTTCAGCTTGACAGACACTGAAGCTTTCTTT. Combining the CDR3 with reference TRBV5-1 and TRBJ1-1 gives the whole variable domain KAGVTQTPRYLIKTRGQQVTLSCSPISGHRSVSWYQQTPGQGLQFLFEYFSETQRNKGNFPGRFSGRQFSNSRSEMNVSTLELGDSALYLCASSFSLTDTEAFFGQGTRLTVV.